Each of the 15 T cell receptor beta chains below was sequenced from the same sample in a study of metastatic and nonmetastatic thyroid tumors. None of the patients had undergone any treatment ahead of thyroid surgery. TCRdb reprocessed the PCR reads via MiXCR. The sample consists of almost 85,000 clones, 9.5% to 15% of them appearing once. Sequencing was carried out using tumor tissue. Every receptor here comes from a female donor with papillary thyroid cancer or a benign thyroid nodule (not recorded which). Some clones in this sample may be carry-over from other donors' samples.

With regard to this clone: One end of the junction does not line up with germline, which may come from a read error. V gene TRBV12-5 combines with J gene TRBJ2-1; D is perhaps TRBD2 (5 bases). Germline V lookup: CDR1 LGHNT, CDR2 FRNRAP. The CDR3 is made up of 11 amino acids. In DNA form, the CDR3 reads TGTACTAGTGGTTTGGCCGTAGAGCAGTTCTTC. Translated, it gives CTSGLAVEQFF.

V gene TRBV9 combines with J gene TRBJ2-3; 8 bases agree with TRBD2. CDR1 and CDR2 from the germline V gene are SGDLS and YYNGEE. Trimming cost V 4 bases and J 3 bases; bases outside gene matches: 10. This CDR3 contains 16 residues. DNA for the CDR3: TGTGCCAGCAGCTCCCTGGGACTAGGGCGGACAGATACGCAGTATTTT. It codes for CASSSLGLGRTDTQYF.

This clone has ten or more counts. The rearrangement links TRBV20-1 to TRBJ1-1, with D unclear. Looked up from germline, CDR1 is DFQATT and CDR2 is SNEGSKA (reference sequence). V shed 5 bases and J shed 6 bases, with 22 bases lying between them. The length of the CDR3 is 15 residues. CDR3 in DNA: TGCAGTGCTCTCCCGCGGACCAATGGTCTCTCTGAAGCTTTCTTT. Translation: CSALPRTNGLSEAFF.

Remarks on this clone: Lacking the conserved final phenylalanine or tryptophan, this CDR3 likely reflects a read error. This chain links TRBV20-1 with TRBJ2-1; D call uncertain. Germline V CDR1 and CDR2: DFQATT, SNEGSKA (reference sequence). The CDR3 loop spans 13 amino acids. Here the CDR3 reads CTPYLYSYNGQFS. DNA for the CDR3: TGCACCCCTTACCTCTATTCCTACAATGGGCAGTTCTCC.

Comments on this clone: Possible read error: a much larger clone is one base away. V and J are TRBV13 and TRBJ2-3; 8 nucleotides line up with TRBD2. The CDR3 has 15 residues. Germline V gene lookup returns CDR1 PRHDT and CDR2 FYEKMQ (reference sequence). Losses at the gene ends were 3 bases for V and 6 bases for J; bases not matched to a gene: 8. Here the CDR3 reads CASSFPGGPVDTQYF. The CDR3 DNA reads TGTGCCAGCAGCTTTCCGGGAGGGCCGGTGGATACGCAGTATTTT.

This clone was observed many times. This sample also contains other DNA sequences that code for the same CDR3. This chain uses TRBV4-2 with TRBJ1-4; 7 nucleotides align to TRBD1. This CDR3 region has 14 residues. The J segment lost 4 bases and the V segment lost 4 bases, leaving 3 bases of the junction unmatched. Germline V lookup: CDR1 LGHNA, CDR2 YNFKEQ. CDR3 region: CASSPDRDNEKLFF. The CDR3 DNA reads TGTGCCAGCAGCCCCGACAGGGATAATGAAAAACTGTTTTTT.

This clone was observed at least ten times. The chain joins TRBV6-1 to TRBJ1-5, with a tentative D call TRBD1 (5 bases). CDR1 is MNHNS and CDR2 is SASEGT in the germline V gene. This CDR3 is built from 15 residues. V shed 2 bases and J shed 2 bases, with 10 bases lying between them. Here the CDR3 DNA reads TGTGCCAGCAGTGAAAGTCAGGGTGGCAATCAGCCCCAGCATTTT. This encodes CASSESQGGNQPQHF.

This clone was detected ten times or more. CDR3 in amino acids: CASSSKLRTGTDTQYF. The DNA of the CDR3 is TGTGCCAGCAGCTCCAAGTTGCGGACGGGCACAGATACGCAGTATTTT. The rearrangement uses TRBV7-2 and TRBJ2-3; D ambiguous. The V end was cut by 4 bases, the J end by 1 base, with 15 bases between. The CDR3 has 16 amino acids. Germline V gene lookup returns CDR1 SGHTA and CDR2 FQGNSA.

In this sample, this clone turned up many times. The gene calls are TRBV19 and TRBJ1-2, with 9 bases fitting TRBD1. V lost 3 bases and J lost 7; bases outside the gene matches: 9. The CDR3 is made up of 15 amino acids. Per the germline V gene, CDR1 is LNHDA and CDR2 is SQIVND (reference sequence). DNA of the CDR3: TGTGCCAGTAGTATGTTGACGGACAGGGGACGTGGCTACACCTTC. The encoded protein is CASSMLTDRGRGYTF.

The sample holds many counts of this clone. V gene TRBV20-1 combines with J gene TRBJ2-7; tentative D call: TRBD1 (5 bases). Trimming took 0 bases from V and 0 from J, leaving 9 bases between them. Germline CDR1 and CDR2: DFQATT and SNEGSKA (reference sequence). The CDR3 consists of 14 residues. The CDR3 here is CSARDGASSYEQYF. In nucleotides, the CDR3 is TGCAGTGCTAGAGATGGGGCGAGCTCCTACGAGCAGTACTTC.

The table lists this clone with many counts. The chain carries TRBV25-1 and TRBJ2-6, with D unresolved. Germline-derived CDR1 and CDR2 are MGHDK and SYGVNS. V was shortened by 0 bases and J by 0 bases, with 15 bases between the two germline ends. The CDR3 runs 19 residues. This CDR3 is CASSEYNPRTSSGANVLTF. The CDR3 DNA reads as TGTGCCAGCAGTGAATATAATCCCAGAACCAGCTCTGGGGCCAACGTCCTGACTTTC.

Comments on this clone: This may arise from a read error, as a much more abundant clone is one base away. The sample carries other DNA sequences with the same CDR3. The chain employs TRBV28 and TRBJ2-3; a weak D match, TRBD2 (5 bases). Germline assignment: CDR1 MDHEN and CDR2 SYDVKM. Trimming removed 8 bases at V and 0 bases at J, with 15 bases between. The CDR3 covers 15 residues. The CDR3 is CASSSTIRSTDTQYF. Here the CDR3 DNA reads TGTGCCAGCTCCTCGACTATACGAAGCACAGATACGCAGTATTTT. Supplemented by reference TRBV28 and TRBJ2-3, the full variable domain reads DVKVTQSSRYLVKRTGEKVFLECVQDMDHENMFWYRQDPGLGLRLIYFSYDVKMKEKGDIPEGYSVSREKKERFSLILESASTNQTSMYLCASSSTIRSTDTQYFGPGTRLTVL.

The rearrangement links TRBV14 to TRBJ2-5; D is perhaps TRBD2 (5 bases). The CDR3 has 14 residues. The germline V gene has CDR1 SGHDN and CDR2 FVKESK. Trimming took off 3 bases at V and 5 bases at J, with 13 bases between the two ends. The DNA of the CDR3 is TGTGCCAGCAGCCACCAAGGGCGGAGGGAGACCCAGTACTTC. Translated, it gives CASSHQGRRETQYF.

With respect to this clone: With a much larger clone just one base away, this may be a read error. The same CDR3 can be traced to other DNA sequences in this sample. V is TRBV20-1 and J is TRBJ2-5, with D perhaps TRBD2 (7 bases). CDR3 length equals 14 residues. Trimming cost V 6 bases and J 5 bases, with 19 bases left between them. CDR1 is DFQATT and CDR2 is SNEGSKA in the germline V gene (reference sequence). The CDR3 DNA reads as TGCAGTGCCAGACCAGGGGCTAGCGGTGAGACCCAGTACTTC. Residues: CSARPGASGETQYF.

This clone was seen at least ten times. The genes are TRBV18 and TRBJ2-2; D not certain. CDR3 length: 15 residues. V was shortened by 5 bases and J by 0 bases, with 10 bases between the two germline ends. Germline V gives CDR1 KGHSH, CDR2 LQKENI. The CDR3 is CASSEARSNTGELFF. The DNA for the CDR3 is TGTGCCAGCTCAGAGGCCAGGTCGAACACCGGGGAGCTGTTTTTT.